The 3 T cell receptor beta chains presented below share a single source sample, sequenced in a study of shared clonotypes between healthy human individuals (TCRdb year 2020). The library relied on the immunoSEQ multiplex PCR assay. Entries here come from immuneACCESS through TCRdb and include only in-frame sequences with V and J called. Some clones fail to appear in such tables; in the studies checked, an unresolved V gene covers under half of the shortfall, and the cause of the remainder is unknown. Present in this sample are a few hundred thousand clones, less than 98% of which were seen just once. The ten largest clonotypes hold around 0.06% of the sample. The sequencing sample was made of naive CD4+ T cells sorted from blood. Taken with the paper, the label for cell subset or site translates to: CD45RA+ positively selected. These receptors all come from a woman in her 30s in good health.

The chain carries TRBV18 and TRBJ2-3; TRBD2 is a possible D gene (6 bases). Germline assignment: CDR1 KGHSH and CDR2 LQKENI. V dropped 1 base and J dropped 5 bases, with 16 bases sitting between them. The CDR3 loop spans 16 amino acids. The CDR3 region is CASSPQLADAGDTQYF. The CDR3 DNA follows: TGTGCCAGCTCACCACAACTAGCTGACGCTGGAGATACGCAGTATTTT.

The rearrangement joins TRBV5-4 to TRBJ2-7; D remains ambiguous. Germline V gives CDR1 SGHNT, CDR2 YYREEE (reference sequence). Deletions cut 1 base from V and 3 bases from J, with 8 bases between. CDR3 length: 13 residues. CDR3: CASSLPGGYEQYF. Written as DNA, the CDR3 is TGTGCCAGCAGCTTGCCAGGCGGCTACGAGCAGTACTTC.

V is TRBV6-1 and J is TRBJ2-7; 9 bases fit TRBD1. The CDR3 extends over 13 amino acids. Trimming at V came to 8 bases and at J to 7 bases, leaving 9 bases not matched to a gene. Germline V gene sequence: CDR1 MNHNS, CDR2 SASEGT. CDR3: CASGKGTGWEQYF. In DNA form, the CDR3 reads TGTGCCAGCGGGAAAGGGACAGGGTGGGAGCAGTACTTC.